A single sample gave rise to the 3 T cell receptor beta chains below, sequenced in a study of blood T cell repertoires in COVID-19. Clones were sequenced by immunoSEQ multiplex PCR, and TCRdb holds only the in-frame ones, with some missing. The sample includes some 270,000 clones, 86% of them seen just once. Sample: peripheral blood. The receptors were gathered from a woman aged 60-75 years who had recovered from COVID-19.

This clone was observed a single time. The chain employs TRBV7-2 and TRBJ1-4; 8 bases are a match to TRBD1. The germline CDR1 and CDR2 sequences are SGHTA and FQGNSA. CDR3 size: 15 residues. V gave up 0 bases and J gave up 8 bases; unmatched junction bases: 5. Here the CDR3 reads CASSLARGRKEKLFF. CDR3 nucleotides: TGTGCCAGCAGCTTAGCCAGGGGGCGTAAGGAAAAACTGTTTTTT. The complete variable domain, with remaining parts taken from reference TRBV7-2 and TRBJ1-4, reads GAGVSQSPSNKVTEKGKDVELRCDPISGHTALYWYRQSLGQGLEFLIYFQGNSAPDKSGLPSDRFSAERTGGSVSTLTIQRTQQEDSAVYLCASSLARGRKEKLFFGSGTQLSVL.

To note about this clone: The same CDR3 also results from other DNA sequences found in this sample. The CDR3 coding sequence is TGTGCCAGCAGCTTAGGGGGGCCAGGGCAGGAGACCCAGTACTTC. The encoded protein is CASSLGGPGQETQYF. The rearrangement links TRBV7-2 to TRBJ2-5; D is perhaps TRBD1 (6 bases). The V end lost 1 base, the J end lost 5 bases, and 14 bases lay between the germline ends. Germline V gene sequence: CDR1 SGHTA, CDR2 FQGNSA. This CDR3 region has 15 residues.

The chain employs TRBV29-1 and TRBJ1-1; D might be TRBD1 (6 bases). The V and J ends lost 5 bases and 1 base respectively, with 11 bases between them. Per the germline V gene, CDR1 is SQVTM and CDR2 is ANQGSEA. The CDR3 sequence is 13 residues long. The chain's CDR3 is CSVRGGGNTEAFF. The CDR3 nucleotides are TGCAGCGTTCGGGGAGGGGGGAACACTGAAGCTTTCTTT. The entire variable domain, with the rest obtained from reference TRBV29-1 and TRBJ1-1, is as follows: SAVISQKPSRDICQRGTSLTIQCQVDSQVTMMFWYRQQPGQSLTLIATANQGSEATYESGFVIDKFPISRPNLTFSTLTVSNMSPEDSSIYLCSVRGGGNTEAFFGQGTRLTVV.